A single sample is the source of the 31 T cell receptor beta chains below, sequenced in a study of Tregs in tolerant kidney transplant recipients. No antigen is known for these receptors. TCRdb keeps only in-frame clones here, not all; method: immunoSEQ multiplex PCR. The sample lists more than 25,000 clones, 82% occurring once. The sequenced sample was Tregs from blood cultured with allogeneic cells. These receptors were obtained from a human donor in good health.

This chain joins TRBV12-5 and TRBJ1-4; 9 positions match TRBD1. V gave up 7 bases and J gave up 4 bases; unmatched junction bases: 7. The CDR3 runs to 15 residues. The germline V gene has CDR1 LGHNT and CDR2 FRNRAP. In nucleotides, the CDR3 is TGTGCTAGTGCCGAGCCGGGACAGGGTAATGAAAAACTGTTTTTT. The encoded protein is CASAEPGQGNEKLFF.

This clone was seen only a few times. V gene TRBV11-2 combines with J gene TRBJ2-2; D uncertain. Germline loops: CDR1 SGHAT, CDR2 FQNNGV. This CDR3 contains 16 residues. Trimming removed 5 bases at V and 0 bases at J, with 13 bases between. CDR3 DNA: TGTGCCAGCAGCCATCCAAGAGGTTCGAACACCGGGGAGCTGTTTTTT. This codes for CASSHPRGSNTGELFF. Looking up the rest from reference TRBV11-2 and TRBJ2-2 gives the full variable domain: EAGVAQSPRYKIIEKRQSVAFWCNPISGHATLYWYQQILGQGPKLLIQFQNNGVVDDSQLPKDRFSAERLKGVDSTLKIQPAKLEDSAVYLCASSHPRGSNTGELFFGEGSRLTVL.

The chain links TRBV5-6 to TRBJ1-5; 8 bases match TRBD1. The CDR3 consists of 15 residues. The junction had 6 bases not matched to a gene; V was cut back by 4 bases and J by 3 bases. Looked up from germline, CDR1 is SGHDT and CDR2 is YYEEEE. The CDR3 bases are TGTGCCAGCAGCGATCGACAGGGGACCAATCAGCCCCAGCATTTT. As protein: CASSDRQGTNQPQHF.

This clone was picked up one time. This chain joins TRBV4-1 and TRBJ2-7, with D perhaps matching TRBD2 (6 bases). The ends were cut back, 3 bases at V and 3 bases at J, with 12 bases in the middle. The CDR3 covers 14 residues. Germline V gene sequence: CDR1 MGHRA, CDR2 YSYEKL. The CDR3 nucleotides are TGCGCCAGCAGCCAGAGACGGGACTTCTACGAGCAGTACTTC. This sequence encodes CASSQRRDFYEQYF.

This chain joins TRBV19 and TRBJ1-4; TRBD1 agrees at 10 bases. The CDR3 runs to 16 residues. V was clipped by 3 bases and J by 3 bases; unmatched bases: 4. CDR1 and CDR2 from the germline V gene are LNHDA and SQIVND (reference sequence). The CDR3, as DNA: TGTGCCAGTAGTATTGACAGGGGGCGGCCTAATGAAAAACTGTTTTTT. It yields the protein CASSIDRGRPNEKLFF.

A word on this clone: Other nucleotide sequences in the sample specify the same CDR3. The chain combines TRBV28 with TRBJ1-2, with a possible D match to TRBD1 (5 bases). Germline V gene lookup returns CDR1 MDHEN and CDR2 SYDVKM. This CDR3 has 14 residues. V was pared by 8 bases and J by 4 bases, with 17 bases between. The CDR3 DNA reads TGTGCCAGCCTTACAAGAGGTCAGGGCTATGGCTACACCTTC. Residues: CASLTRGQGYGYTF.

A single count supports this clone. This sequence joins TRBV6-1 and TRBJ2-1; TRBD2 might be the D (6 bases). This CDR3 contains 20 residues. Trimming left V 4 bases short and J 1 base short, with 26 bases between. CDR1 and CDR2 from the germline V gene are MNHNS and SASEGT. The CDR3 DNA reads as TGTGCCAGCAGTGGGAGGGTAAGGGGAGTGGGGGTACTTTCCTACAATGAGCAGTTCTTC. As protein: CASSGRVRGVGVLSYNEQFF.

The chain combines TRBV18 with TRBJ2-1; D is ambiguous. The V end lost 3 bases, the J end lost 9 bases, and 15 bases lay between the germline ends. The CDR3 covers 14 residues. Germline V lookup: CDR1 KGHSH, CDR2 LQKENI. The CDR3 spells CASSPQNIEGEQFF. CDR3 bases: TGTGCCAGCTCACCCCAAAATATTGAAGGTGAGCAGTTCTTC.

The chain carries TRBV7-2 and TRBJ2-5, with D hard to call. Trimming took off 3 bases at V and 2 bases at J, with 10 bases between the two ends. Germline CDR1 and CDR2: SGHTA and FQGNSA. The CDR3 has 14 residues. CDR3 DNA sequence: TGTGCCAGCAGCTTGGATGGTGTTCAAGAGACCCAGTACTTC. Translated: CASSLDGVQETQYF.

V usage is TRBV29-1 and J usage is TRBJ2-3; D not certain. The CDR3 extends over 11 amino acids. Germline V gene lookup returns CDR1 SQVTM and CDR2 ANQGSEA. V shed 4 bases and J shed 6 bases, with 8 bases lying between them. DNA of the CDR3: TGCAGCGTTGGACCAGAGGATACGCAGTATTTT. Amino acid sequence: CSVGPEDTQYF.

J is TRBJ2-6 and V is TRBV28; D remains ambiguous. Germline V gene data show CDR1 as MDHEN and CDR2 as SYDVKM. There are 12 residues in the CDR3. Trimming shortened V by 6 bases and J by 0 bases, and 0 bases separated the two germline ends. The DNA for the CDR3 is TGTGCCAGCAGCTCTGGGGCCAACGTCCTGACTTTC. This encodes CASSSGANVLTF.

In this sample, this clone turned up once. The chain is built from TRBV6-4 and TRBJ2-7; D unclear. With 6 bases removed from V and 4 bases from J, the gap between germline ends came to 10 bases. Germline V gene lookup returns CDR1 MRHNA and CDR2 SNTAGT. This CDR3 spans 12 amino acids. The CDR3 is CASRGWEYEQYF. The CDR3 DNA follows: TGTGCCAGCAGGGGTTGGGAATACGAGCAGTACTTC.

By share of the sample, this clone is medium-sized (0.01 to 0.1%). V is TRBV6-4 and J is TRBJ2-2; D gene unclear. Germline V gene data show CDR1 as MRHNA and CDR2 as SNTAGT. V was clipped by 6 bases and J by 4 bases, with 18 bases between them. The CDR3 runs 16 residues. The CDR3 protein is CASSPPTPKGTGELFF. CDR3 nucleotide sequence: TGTGCCAGCAGCCCGCCAACTCCGAAGGGCACCGGGGAGCTGTTTTTT.

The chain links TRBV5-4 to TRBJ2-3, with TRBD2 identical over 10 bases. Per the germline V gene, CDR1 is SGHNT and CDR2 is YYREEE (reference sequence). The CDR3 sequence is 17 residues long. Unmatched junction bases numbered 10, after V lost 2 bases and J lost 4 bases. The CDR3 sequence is CASSLIRSGRHSDTQYF. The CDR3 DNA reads TGTGCCAGCAGCTTAATTCGTAGCGGGAGGCATTCAGATACGCAGTATTTT. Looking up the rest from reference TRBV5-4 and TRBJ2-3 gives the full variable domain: ETGVTQSPTHLIKTRGQQVTLRCSSQSGHNTVSWYQQALGQGPQFIFQYYREEENGRGNFPPRFSGLQFPNYSSELNVNALELDDSALYLCASSLIRSGRHSDTQYFGPGTRLTVL.

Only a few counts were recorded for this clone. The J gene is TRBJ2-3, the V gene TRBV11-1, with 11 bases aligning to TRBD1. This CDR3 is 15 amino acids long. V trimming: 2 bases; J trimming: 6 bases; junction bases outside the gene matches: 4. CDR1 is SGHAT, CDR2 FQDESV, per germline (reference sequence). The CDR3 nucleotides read TGTGCCAGCAGCTTAATGGGACAGGGGGACGATACGCAGTATTTT. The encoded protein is CASSLMGQGDDTQYF.

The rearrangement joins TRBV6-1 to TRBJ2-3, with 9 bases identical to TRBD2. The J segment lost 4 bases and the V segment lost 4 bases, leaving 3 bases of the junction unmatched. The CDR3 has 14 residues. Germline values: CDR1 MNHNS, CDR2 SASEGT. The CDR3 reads CASSGSGSPDTQYF. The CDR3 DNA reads TGTGCCAGCAGTGGTAGCGGGAGCCCAGATACGCAGTATTTT.

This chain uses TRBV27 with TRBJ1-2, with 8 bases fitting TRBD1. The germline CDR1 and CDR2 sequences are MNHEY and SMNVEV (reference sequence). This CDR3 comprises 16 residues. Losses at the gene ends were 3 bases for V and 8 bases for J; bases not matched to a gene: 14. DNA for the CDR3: TGTGCCAGCAGTTTTGTAGGACAGGGACCGGCGGCCGGCTACACCTTC. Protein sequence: CASSFVGQGPAAGYTF.

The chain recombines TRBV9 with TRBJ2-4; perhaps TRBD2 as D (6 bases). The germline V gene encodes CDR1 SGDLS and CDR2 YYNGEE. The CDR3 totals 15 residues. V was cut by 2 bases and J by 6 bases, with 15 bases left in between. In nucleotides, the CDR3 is TGTGCCAGCAGCGTCGACCCTGTGGGGGGAAACATTCAGTACTTC. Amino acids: CASSVDPVGGNIQYF.

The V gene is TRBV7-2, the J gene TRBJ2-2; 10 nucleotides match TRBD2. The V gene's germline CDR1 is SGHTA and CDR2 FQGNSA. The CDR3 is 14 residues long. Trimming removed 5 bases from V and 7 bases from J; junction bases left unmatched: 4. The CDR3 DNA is TGTGCCAGCAGCCCCTGGACTAGCGGCGGGGAGCTGTTTTTT. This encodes CASSPWTSGGELFF. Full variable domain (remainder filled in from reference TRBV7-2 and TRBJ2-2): GAGVSQSPSNKVTEKGKDVELRCDPISGHTALYWYRQSLGQGLEFLIYFQGNSAPDKSGLPSDRFSAERTGGSVSTLTIQRTQQEDSAVYLCASSPWTSGGELFFGEGSRLTVL.

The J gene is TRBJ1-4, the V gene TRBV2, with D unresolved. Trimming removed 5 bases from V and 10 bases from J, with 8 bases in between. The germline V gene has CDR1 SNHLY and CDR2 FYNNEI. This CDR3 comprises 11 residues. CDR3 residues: CASSNLGKLFF. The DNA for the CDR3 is TGTGCCAGCAGTAACCTTGGAAAACTGTTTTTT.

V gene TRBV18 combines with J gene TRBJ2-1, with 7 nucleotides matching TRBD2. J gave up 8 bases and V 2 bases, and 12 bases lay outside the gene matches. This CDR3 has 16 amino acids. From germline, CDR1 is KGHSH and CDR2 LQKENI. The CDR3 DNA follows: TGTGCCAGCTCACCAGCGCTTGGCCTAGCGGACGATGAGCAGTTCTTC. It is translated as CASSPALGLADDEQFF.

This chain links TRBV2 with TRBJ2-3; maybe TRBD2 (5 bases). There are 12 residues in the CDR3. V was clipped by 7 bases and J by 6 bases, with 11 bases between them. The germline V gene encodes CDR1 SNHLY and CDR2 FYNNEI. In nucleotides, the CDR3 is TGTGCCAGCAAGAGGGTGGGGGATACGCAGTATTTT. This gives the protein CASKRVGDTQYF.

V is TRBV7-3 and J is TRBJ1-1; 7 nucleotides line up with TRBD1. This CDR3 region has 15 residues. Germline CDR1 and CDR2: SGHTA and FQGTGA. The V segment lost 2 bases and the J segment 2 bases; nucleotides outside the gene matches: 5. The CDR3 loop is CASSLVGTDNTEAFF. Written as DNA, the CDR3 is TGTGCCAGCAGCTTAGTTGGGACAGACAACACTGAAGCTTTCTTT.

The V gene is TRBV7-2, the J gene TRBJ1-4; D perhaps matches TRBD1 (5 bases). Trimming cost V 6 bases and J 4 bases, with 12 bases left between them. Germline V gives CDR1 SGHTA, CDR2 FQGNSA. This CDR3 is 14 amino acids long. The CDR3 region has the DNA TGTGCCAGCAGGCCAGGGCCGGGTAATGAAAAACTGTTTTTT. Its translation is CASRPGPGNEKLFF.

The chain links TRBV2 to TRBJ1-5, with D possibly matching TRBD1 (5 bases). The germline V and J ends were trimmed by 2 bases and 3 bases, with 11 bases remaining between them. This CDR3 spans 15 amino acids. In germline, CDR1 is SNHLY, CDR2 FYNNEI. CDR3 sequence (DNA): TGTGCCAGCAGTGAACAGGGAAGGGTCAATCAGCCCCAGCATTTT. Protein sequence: CASSEQGRVNQPQHF.

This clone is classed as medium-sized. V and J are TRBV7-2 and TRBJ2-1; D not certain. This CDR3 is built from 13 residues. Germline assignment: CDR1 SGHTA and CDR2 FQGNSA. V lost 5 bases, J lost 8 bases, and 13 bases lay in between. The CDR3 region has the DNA TGTGCCAGCAGCACCCGCAACTGGTATGAGCAGTTCTTC. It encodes CASSTRNWYEQFF.

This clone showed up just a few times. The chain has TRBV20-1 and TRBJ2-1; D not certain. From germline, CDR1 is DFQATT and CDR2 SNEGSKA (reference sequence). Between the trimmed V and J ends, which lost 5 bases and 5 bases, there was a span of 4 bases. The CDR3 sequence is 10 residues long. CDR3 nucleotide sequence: TGCAGTGCTCTCAACAATGAGCAGTTCTTC. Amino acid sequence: CSALNNEQFF.

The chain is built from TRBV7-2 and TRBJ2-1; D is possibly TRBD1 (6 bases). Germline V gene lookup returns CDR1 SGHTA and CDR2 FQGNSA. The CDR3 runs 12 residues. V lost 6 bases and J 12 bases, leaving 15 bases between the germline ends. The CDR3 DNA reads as TGTGCCAGCAGTCGACAGGTCGCGGCGCAGTTCTTC. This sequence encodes CASSRQVAAQFF.

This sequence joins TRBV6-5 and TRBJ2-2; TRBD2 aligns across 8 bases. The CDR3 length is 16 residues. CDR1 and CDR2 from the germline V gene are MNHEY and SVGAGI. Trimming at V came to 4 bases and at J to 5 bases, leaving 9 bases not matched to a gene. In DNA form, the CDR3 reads TGTGCCAGCAGTTTAGCGTGGGCTAGCGGGACCGGGGAGCTGTTTTTT. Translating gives CASSLAWASGTGELFF.

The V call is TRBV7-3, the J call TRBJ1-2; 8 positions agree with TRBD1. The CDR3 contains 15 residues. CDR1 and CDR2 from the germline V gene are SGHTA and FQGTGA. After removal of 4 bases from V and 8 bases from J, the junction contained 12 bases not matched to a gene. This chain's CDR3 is CASSSLPGQGHGYTF. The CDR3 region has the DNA TGTGCCAGCAGCTCACTTCCCGGACAGGGCCACGGCTACACCTTC. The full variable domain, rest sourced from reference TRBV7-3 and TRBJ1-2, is GAGVSQTPSNKVTEKGKYVELRCDPISGHTALYWYRQSLGQGPEFLIYFQGTGAADDSGLPNDRFFAVRPEGSVSTLKIQRTERGDSAVYLCASSSLPGQGHGYTFGSGTRLTVV.

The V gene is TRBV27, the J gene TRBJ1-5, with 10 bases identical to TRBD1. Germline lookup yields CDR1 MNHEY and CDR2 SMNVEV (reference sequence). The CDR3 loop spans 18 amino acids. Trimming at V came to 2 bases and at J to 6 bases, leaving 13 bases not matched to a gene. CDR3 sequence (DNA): TGTGCCAGCAGTTTAAAAAGCCCGGGACAGGGGCACCCTCAGCCCCAGCATTTT. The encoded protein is CASSLKSPGQGHPQPQHF.